The rows below give T cell receptor beta chains drawn from one sample of a study of blood T cells in healthy people across ages. TCRdb re-analysed the 5' RACE reads in MiXCR, keeping a single row per CDR3 protein. The table includes over 550,000 distinct CDR3 sequences, 25% to 35% detected once. Source material: blood. The receptors originated from an elderly woman in good health. Both conserved end residues are part of each CDR3. Fields, in order: D gene, V gene, clone size, J gene, CDR3 DNA, CDR3 protein. A D gene is named only where the DNA matches it firmly. Rows give clone size only sometimes, using once, few, many, or a class for an expanded clone.

d_gene: NA
v_gene: TRBV19
abundance: many
j_gene: TRBJ2-1
CDR3nt: TGTGCCAGTAGGAAAGCGGAGTACAATGAGCAGTTCTTC
CDR3aa: CASRKAEYNEQFF

d_gene: NA
v_gene: TRBV20-1
abundance: NA
j_gene: TRBJ1-5
CDR3nt: TGCAGTGCTAGAGCACCGGGGTATCAGCCCCAGCATTTT
CDR3aa: CSARAPGYQPQHF

d_gene: NA
v_gene: TRBV9
abundance: many
j_gene: TRBJ1-2
CDR3nt: TGTGCCAGCAGCCTCGGACAGCTCAGGGATGGCTACACCTTC
CDR3aa: CASSLGQLRDGYTF

d_gene: NA
v_gene: TRBV6-5
abundance: once
j_gene: TRBJ2-5
CDR3nt: TGTGCCAGCAGTTACCGCTTAGGCCGAACGCAAGAGACCCAGTACTTC
CDR3aa: CASSYRLGRTQETQYF

d_gene: TRBD1
v_gene: TRBV7-9
abundance: NA
j_gene: TRBJ2-1
CDR3nt: TGTGCCAGCAGCTTAGGGAGGACAGGGGGAAATGAGCAGTTCTTC
CDR3aa: CASSLGRTGGNEQFF

d_gene: NA
v_gene: TRBV30
abundance: few
j_gene: TRBJ2-1
CDR3nt: TGTGCCTGGAGTGTAGGGGGGACAGCCTACGAGCAGTTCTTC
CDR3aa: CAWSVGGTAYEQFF

d_gene: TRBD1
v_gene: TRBV10-3
abundance: many
j_gene: TRBJ2-2
CDR3nt: TGTGCCAGCCGGACAGGCCAGAACACCGGGGAGCTGTTTTTT
CDR3aa: CASRTGQNTGELFF

d_gene: NA
v_gene: TRBV29-1
abundance: many
j_gene: TRBJ2-7
CDR3nt: TGCAGCGTTGTGGTGGGCAGGGGCGAGCAGTACTTC
CDR3aa: CSVVVGRGEQYF

d_gene: NA
v_gene: TRBV15
abundance: many
j_gene: TRBJ1-5
CDR3nt: TGTGCCACCAGCAATAGTGCAGGGAGTTTTGTCGCTCAGCCCCAGCATTTT
CDR3aa: CATSNSAGSFVAQPQHF

d_gene: NA
v_gene: TRBV20-1
abundance: NA
j_gene: TRBJ1-2
CDR3nt: TGCAGTGCTAGAGATCTAGATTTAGGACAGATCATCTATGGCTACACCTTC
CDR3aa: CSARDLDLGQIIYGYTF

d_gene: NA
v_gene: TRBV7-2
abundance: NA
j_gene: TRBJ2-3
CDR3nt: TGTGCCAGCAGCTTAGCGCCTAGAACGGGTACGCAGTATTTT
CDR3aa: CASSLAPRTGTQYF

d_gene: TRBD1
v_gene: TRBV5-8
abundance: NA
j_gene: TRBJ1-1
CDR3nt: TGTGCCAGCAGCCTGGGACAGGGCGGAGGGGACACTGAAGCTTTCTTT
CDR3aa: CASSLGQGGGDTEAFF

d_gene: NA
v_gene: TRBV30
abundance: many
j_gene: TRBJ2-7
CDR3nt: TGTGCCTGGAGTGCGATGGACGAGCAGTACTTC
CDR3aa: CAWSAMDEQYF

d_gene: NA
v_gene: TRBV29-1
abundance: many
j_gene: TRBJ1-1
CDR3nt: TGCAGCGTTGAAGTAACACGTGGGGGTGTTAACACTGAAGCTTTCTTT
CDR3aa: CSVEVTRGGVNTEAFF

d_gene: TRBD1
v_gene: TRBV5-1
abundance: many
j_gene: TRBJ1-1
CDR3nt: TGCGCCAGCAGACACTCATCGGACAGGGATGTTGAAGCTTTCTTT
CDR3aa: CASRHSSDRDVEAFF

d_gene: TRBD2
v_gene: TRBV5-5
abundance: many
j_gene: TRBJ2-1
CDR3nt: TGTGCCAGCAGCTTTGATGCGGGGGGATACAATGAGCAGTTCTTC
CDR3aa: CASSFDAGGYNEQFF

d_gene: TRBD1
v_gene: TRBV10-3
abundance: many
j_gene: TRBJ2-3
CDR3nt: TGTGCCATCAGTGAACCGGGACAGGGTCCAGATACGCAGTATTTT
CDR3aa: CAISEPGQGPDTQYF

d_gene: NA
v_gene: TRBV7-9
abundance: many
j_gene: TRBJ1-5
CDR3nt: TGTGCCAGCAGCTTAGGCACAGGCTATCAGCCCCAGCATTTT
CDR3aa: CASSLGTGYQPQHF

d_gene: NA
v_gene: TRBV6-1
abundance: NA
j_gene: TRBJ1-1
CDR3nt: TGTGCCAGCGGTCGGGAGGGGTTGAACACTGAAGCTTTCTTT
CDR3aa: CASGREGLNTEAFF

d_gene: TRBD1
v_gene: TRBV2
abundance: NA
j_gene: TRBJ1-2
CDR3nt: TGTGCCGGCAAGCCCGACAGGGGCGCTAACTATGGCTACACCTTC
CDR3aa: CAGKPDRGANYGYTF

d_gene: TRBD1
v_gene: TRBV27
abundance: few
j_gene: TRBJ1-2
CDR3nt: TGTGCCAGCAGTCCTCTGGACAGGGTCAACTATGGCCACACCTTC
CDR3aa: CASSPLDRVNYGHTF

d_gene: TRBD1
v_gene: TRBV20-1
abundance: NA
j_gene: TRBJ1-1
CDR3nt: TGCAGTGCTAGAGATTCGTCTCCCCTCGGACAGGGGGGGAATCAGAAAGCTTTCTTT
CDR3aa: CSARDSSPLGQGGNQKAFF

d_gene: NA
v_gene: TRBV7-2
abundance: many
j_gene: TRBJ2-5
CDR3nt: TGTGCCAGCAGCCACCTTAGTGGTGGGGCCGGTAGGACCCAGTACTTC
CDR3aa: CASSHLSGGAGRTQYF

d_gene: NA
v_gene: TRBV7-2
abundance: NA
j_gene: TRBJ1-2
CDR3nt: TGTGCCAGCAGCTTCGGAGGGCGTGGCTACACCTTC
CDR3aa: CASSFGGRGYTF

d_gene: TRBD2
v_gene: TRBV10-3
abundance: many
j_gene: TRBJ2-1
CDR3nt: TGTGCCATCACAACTAGCGGGGGGGCCTACAATGAGCAGTTCTTC
CDR3aa: CAITTSGGAYNEQFF

d_gene: NA
v_gene: TRBV6-5
abundance: many
j_gene: TRBJ2-1
CDR3nt: TGTGCCAGCAGTTACTCCGGGGGACCGGGACGGGAGCAGTTCTTC
CDR3aa: CASSYSGGPGREQFF

d_gene: NA
v_gene: TRBV7-3
abundance: many
j_gene: TRBJ2-3
CDR3nt: TGTGCCAGCAGCTTAGGGGGTGCGCGAGATACGCAGTATTTT
CDR3aa: CASSLGGARDTQYF

d_gene: TRBD1
v_gene: TRBV27
abundance: NA
j_gene: TRBJ1-1
CDR3nt: TGTGCCAGCAGTTGGAGAGGGGGCGTGATGAACACTGAAGCTTTCTTT
CDR3aa: CASSWRGGVMNTEAFF

d_gene: TRBD2
v_gene: TRBV20-1
abundance: many
j_gene: TRBJ2-1
CDR3nt: TGCAGTGCTAGAGCTTTCCAGCGGGGGGCCACGGACCGTTACAATGAGCAGTTCTTC
CDR3aa: CSARAFQRGATDRYNEQFF

d_gene: NA
v_gene: TRBV12-3/TRBV12-4
abundance: many
j_gene: TRBJ2-5
CDR3nt: TGTGCCAGCAGTTTTTCAGGGGCGGCAGAGACCCAGTACTTC
CDR3aa: CASSFSGAAETQYF

d_gene: NA
v_gene: TRBV4-2
abundance: many
j_gene: TRBJ2-7
CDR3nt: TGTGCCAGCAGCCAAGAAATTGGAGAGCAGTACTTC
CDR3aa: CASSQEIGEQYF

d_gene: TRBD1
v_gene: TRBV5-1
abundance: NA
j_gene: TRBJ2-4
CDR3nt: TGCGCCGGCAGCTTGGCTATGACAGGGGGATCCTACAATGAGCAGTACTTC
CDR3aa: CAGSLAMTGGSYNEQYF

d_gene: NA
v_gene: TRBV15
abundance: many
j_gene: TRBJ1-5
CDR3nt: TGTGCCACCAGCAGAGACAGGGCTAGCAATCAGCCCCAGCATTTT
CDR3aa: CATSRDRASNQPQHF